The 2 T cell receptor beta chains below were found in one sample sequenced in a study of T cells after yellow fever vaccination. From the 5' RACE reads, TCRdb called clonotypes with MiXCR, one entry per CDR3 protein. Of roughly 65,000 distinct CDR3 sequences in the sample, approximately 5% were seen once. The specimen comprised CD4+ T cells sorted from PBMCs, sampled about 2 weeks after the first yellow fever vaccination. These receptors were obtained from a man in his late teens or twenties who received the YFV17D yellow fever vaccine.

In its sample, this clonotype was seen many times. This chain joins TRBV5-8 and TRBJ1-1, with D maybe TRBD1 (5 bases). This CDR3 spans 16 amino acids. Trimming took 2 bases from V and 0 from J, leaving 14 bases between them. Per the germline V gene, CDR1 is SGHTS and CDR2 is YDEGEE. The chain's CDR3 is CASSLVTDTLNTEAFF. The CDR3 DNA sequence: TGTGCCAGCAGCTTAGTAACGGACACCCTGAACACTGAAGCTTTCTTT. The variable domain in full, completed from reference TRBV5-8 and TRBJ1-1, reads EAGVTQSPTHLIKTRGQQATLRCSPISGHTSVYWYQQALGLGLQFLLWYDEGEERNRGNFPPRFSGRQFPNYSSELNVNALELEDSALYLCASSLVTDTLNTEAFFGQGTRLTVV.

At least ten counts were recorded for this clonotype. The chain joins TRBV20-1 to TRBJ1-2, with 7 positions matching TRBD1. V was pared by 5 bases and J by 7 bases, with 4 bases of the junction left unmatched. The CDR3 sequence is 11 residues long. Germline V gene lookup returns CDR1 DFQATT and CDR2 SNEGSKA (reference sequence). CDR3 in DNA: TGCAGTGCTCCCGGGACAGTTGGCTACACCTTC. Its protein product is CSAPGTVGYTF.